This T cell receptor (beta chain) was sequenced during a study of shared clonotypes between healthy human individuals. Study results and caveats: Naive CD4 clonotypes were shared across several donors at 4% to 5%.

On this clone: Its antigen is currently unknown.

Sequencing was performed with immunoSEQ multiplex PCR; in TCRdb, only in-frame clones are kept and a portion is missing. The sample records approximately 2,200,000 clones, under 95% being singletons. As defined, naive CD8 cells were CD45RO-negative and positively selected for CCR7, with terminally differentiated effector memory CD45RA+ cells excluded. Per germline, CDR1 SEHNR and CDR2 FQNEAQ (reference sequence). Trimming left V 5 bases short and J 7 bases short, with 12 bases between. The CDR3 covers 13 residues. Sequencing was done on a sample of naive CD8+ T cells from PBMCs. This TCR derives from a man younger than 35 in good health. Some clones in this sample may be carry-over from other donors' samples. The genes are TRBV7-9 and TRBJ1-3; a possible D gene is TRBD1 (5 bases). The CDR3 DNA sequence: TGTGCCAGCAGCCCGGACATGTGGAACACCATATATTTT. Its translation: CASSPDMWNTIYF.